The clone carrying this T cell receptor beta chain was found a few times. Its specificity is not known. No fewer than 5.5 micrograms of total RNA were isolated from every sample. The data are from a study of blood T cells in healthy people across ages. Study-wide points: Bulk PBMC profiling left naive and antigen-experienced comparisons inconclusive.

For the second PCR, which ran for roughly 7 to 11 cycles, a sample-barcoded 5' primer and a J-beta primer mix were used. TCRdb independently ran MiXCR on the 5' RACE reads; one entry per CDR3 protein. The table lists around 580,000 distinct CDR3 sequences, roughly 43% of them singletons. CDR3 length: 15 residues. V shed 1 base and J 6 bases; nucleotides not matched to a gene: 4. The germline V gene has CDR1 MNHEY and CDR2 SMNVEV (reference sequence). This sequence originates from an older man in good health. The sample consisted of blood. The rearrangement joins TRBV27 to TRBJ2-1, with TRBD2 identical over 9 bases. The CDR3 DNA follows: TGTGCCAGCAGTTTATTAGCGGGAGACGTCAATGAGCAGTTCTTC. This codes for CASSLLAGDVNEQFF.